This T cell receptor beta chain was captured in a study of shared clonotypes between healthy human individuals. For the study at large: Three plates were used per donor for CD4 naive, three for CD4 memory, two for CD8 naive and one for CD8 memory.

Details on this clone: What it binds is unknown.

Germline V CDR1 and CDR2: KGHSH, LQKENI. Trimming removed 6 bases from V and 8 bases from J; junction bases left unmatched: 4. The CDR3 contains 14 residues. Study-level points and caveats: Researchers found naive subsets generally carried larger estimated richness than memory subsets.

TCRdb's copy holds only in-frame clones and misses some; the assay was immunoSEQ multiplex PCR. The sample holds 2 million to 3 million clones, approximately 93% seen once. Material: naive CD4+ T cells from PBMCs. Described subset: CD45RA+ positively selected. This chain connects TRBV18 to TRBJ1-6, with 10 bases fitting TRBD1. This TCR was recovered from a man between 18 and 35 years old in good health. Some clones in this sample may be carry-over from other donors' samples. The CDR3 nucleotides read TGTGCCAGCTCTCAGACAGGGGGCGATTCACCCCTCCACTTT. The encoded protein is CASSQTGGDSPLHF.